Shown below are 27 T cell receptor beta chains from a single sample sequenced in a study of blood T cell repertoires in COVID-19. Using immunoSEQ multiplex PCR, the repertoire was profiled, and TCRdb retains in-frame clones only, with some absent. The sample includes almost 300,000 clones, 70% to 90% of them seen just once. Sequenced: peripheral blood. These receptors were taken from a man between 65 and 85 years old with acute or convalescent COVID-19.

The V gene is TRBV13, the J gene TRBJ1-3; D not resolved. Trimming stripped 2 bases from V and 3 bases from J, with 8 bases between. The CDR3 extends over 14 amino acids. Looked up from germline, CDR1 is PRHDT and CDR2 is FYEKMQ (reference sequence). In nucleotides, the CDR3 is TGTGCCAGCAGCTTAACAGAAGGTGGAAACACCATATATTTT. It is translated as CASSLTEGGNTIYF.

J is TRBJ1-1 and V is TRBV2; D possibly corresponds to TRBD1 (6 bases). The V end lost 6 bases, the J end lost 1 base, and 12 bases lay between the germline ends. The germline V gene encodes CDR1 SNHLY and CDR2 FYNNEI. The CDR3 sequence is 14 residues long. CDR3 in amino acids: CASSLDRRNTEAFF. The CDR3 DNA is TGTGCCAGCAGCCTAGACAGGAGGAACACTGAAGCTTTCTTT.

The rearrangement joins TRBV19 to TRBJ1-1; the D is unclear. Trimming pared 8 bases from V and 10 bases from J, leaving 20 bases between. The CDR3 loop spans 13 amino acids. CDR1 and CDR2 from the germline V gene are LNHDA and SQIVND (reference sequence). The CDR3 bases are TGTGCCAGTGCAAACTATCCGGTTTCGGTAGCTTTCTTT. This codes for CASANYPVSVAFF.

The J gene is TRBJ2-1, the V gene TRBV5-6; TRBD2 is a possible D gene (6 bases). V lost 4 bases and J lost 10, with 24 bases in between. Germline V gene sequence: CDR1 SGHDT, CDR2 YYEEEE. This CDR3 is 16 amino acids long. CDR3 in amino acids: CASSTLHRGIDIEQFF. Written as DNA, the CDR3 is TGTGCCAGCAGCACCCTCCACCGGGGGATCGACATCGAGCAGTTCTTC.

The rearrangement links TRBV5-4 to TRBJ2-7, with D uncertain. CDR1 SGHNT and CDR2 YYREEE come from the germline V gene (reference sequence). The CDR3 consists of 15 residues. Trimming stripped 0 bases from V and 6 bases from J, with 16 bases between. The CDR3: CASSLGGTTDVEQYF. The CDR3 DNA reads as TGTGCCAGCAGCTTGGGAGGTACCACCGACGTCGAGCAGTACTTC.

CDR3 nucleotide sequence: TGTGCCAGCAGCTTGTATTCTAGCGTATTAGAGACCCAGTACTTC. Translating it yields CASSLYSSVLETQYF. The genes are TRBV5-8 and TRBJ2-5, with a weak D call TRBD2 (6 bases). Germline V lookup: CDR1 SGHTS, CDR2 YDEGEE. The CDR3 contains 15 residues. The germline V and J ends were trimmed by 1 base and 4 bases, with 14 bases remaining between them.

V gene TRBV30 combines with J gene TRBJ1-5; D may be TRBD1 (5 bases). The CDR3 spans 13 residues. The V end was cut by 0 bases, the J end by 10 bases, with 13 bases between. The germline gives CDR1 GTSNPN, CDR2 SVGIG (reference sequence). The CDR3, as DNA: TGTGCCTGGAGTGTTATTTCGGGGGAACCCCAGCATTTT. It codes for CAWSVISGEPQHF.

The chain couples TRBV28 to TRBJ1-2; 10 bases map to TRBD1. This CDR3 is built from 14 residues. V lost 6 bases, J lost 6 bases, and 7 bases stayed unmatched. Germline V gene data show CDR1 as MDHEN and CDR2 as SYDVKM. The CDR3 bases are TGTGCCAGCAGCTGGGGACAGGGGCAGCATGGCTACACCTTC. It translates to CASSWGQGQHGYTF.

V and J are TRBV7-2 and TRBJ2-3; TRBD2 aligns across 12 bases. Per germline, CDR1 SGHTA and CDR2 FQGNSA. Germline trimming cut 2 bases from V and 2 bases from J; bases unmatched to any gene: 2. CDR3 size: 16 residues. This CDR3 reads CASSLRLAGVTDTQYF. CDR3 DNA sequence: TGTGCCAGCAGCTTACGACTAGCGGGGGTCACAGATACGCAGTATTTT.

The chain couples TRBV18 to TRBJ2-3, with 7 bases lining up with TRBD1. In germline, CDR1 is KGHSH, CDR2 LQKENI. The CDR3 is 15 residues long. V shed 3 bases and J 1 base; nucleotides not matched to a gene: 4. This chain's CDR3 is CASSPPGQRTDTQYF. For the CDR3, the DNA is TGTGCCAGCTCACCCCCGGGACAGCGCACAGATACGCAGTATTTT.

In DNA, the CDR3 is TGCGCCAGCAGCCAAGAATTACAGGGGGCCTATGGCTACACCTTC. Translation: CASSQELQGAYGYTF. This chain uses TRBV4-3 with TRBJ1-2; 9 positions agree with TRBD1. J lost 4 bases, V lost 0 bases, and 3 bases had no gene match. Germline V gene lookup returns CDR1 LGHNA and CDR2 YSLEER. The CDR3 totals 15 residues.

The chain combines TRBV2 with TRBJ2-7; no definite D call. The CDR3 is 19 amino acids. Germline V gives CDR1 SNHLY, CDR2 FYNNEI. Trimming took off 6 bases at V and 2 bases at J, with 29 bases between the two ends. CDR3 bases: TGTGCCAGCAGCCGCAGTCTGCCAAGTACCTCAATCGCCACCTACGAGCAGTACTTC. As protein: CASSRSLPSTSIATYEQYF.

This chain connects TRBV7-9 to TRBJ2-7; 7 bases are a match to TRBD1. The CDR3 has 14 amino acids. Germline values: CDR1 SEHNR, CDR2 FQNEAQ (reference sequence). V trimming: 3 bases; J trimming: 2 bases; junction bases outside the gene matches: 4. The CDR3 region has the DNA TGTGCCAGCAGCTTCGCCGGACAGGCCTACGAGCAGTACTTC. This codes for CASSFAGQAYEQYF.

In its sample, this clone was seen once. V and J are TRBV28 and TRBJ1-6, with D hard to call. Germline V lookup: CDR1 MDHEN, CDR2 SYDVKM. The CDR3 is 15 amino acids. Trimming pared 6 bases from V and 4 bases from J, leaving 13 bases between. The CDR3 here is CASRKRTGYNSPLHF. CDR3 nucleotide sequence: TGTGCCAGCAGGAAACGAACGGGATATAATTCACCCCTCCACTTT.

The gene calls are TRBV11-2 and TRBJ2-1; 8 bases fit TRBD1. The germline gives CDR1 SGHAT, CDR2 FQNNGV. Trimming cost V 7 bases and J 4 bases; bases outside gene matches: 3. The CDR3 spans 13 residues. The CDR3, as DNA: TGTGCCAGCACCAGACAGGGGTACAATGAGCAGTTCTTC. Residues: CASTRQGYNEQFF.

The chain has TRBV6-2 or TRBV6-3 and TRBJ2-3; TRBD2 aligns across 12 bases. Germline V CDR1 and CDR2: MNHEY, SVGEGT. The CDR3 has 18 amino acids. Trimming at V came to 5 bases and at J to 4 bases, leaving 13 bases not matched to a gene. The CDR3 is CASSPLLAGGSGPDTQYF. CDR3 coding DNA: TGTGCCAGCAGTCCCCTTCTAGCGGGGGGGTCGGGCCCAGATACGCAGTATTTT.

This clone has a single count. CDR3 bases: TGTGCCAGCAGCACACGAGGACAGGGGGCGAGCTATGGCTACACCTTC. Residues: CASSTRGQGASYGYTF. The chain links TRBV3-1 (or the pseudogene TRBV3-2) to TRBJ1-2; 11 nucleotides agree with TRBD1. V dropped 5 bases and J dropped 4; count of bases not matched to a gene: 9. Germline loops: CDR1 LGHDT, CDR2 YNNKEL (reference sequence). The CDR3 totals 16 residues.

The chain recombines TRBV19 with TRBJ1-1, with D hard to call. Deletions cut 3 bases from V and 4 bases from J, with 9 bases between. The CDR3 totals 13 residues. Germline V gene lookup returns CDR1 LNHDA and CDR2 SQIVND (reference sequence). The CDR3 here is CASSIQVSTEAFF. The CDR3 DNA reads as TGTGCCAGTAGTATCCAGGTATCCACTGAAGCTTTCTTT.

This CDR3 reads CASSAGDTEAFF. Written as DNA, the CDR3 is TGTGCCAGCAGTGCAGGGGACACTGAAGCTTTCTTT. The chain couples TRBV28 to TRBJ1-1; weak D call: TRBD1 (6 bases). The length of the CDR3 is 12 residues. The V gene's germline CDR1 is MDHEN and CDR2 SYDVKM. Trimming stripped 5 bases from V and 3 bases from J, with 7 bases between.

CDR3 DNA sequence: TGCGCCAGCAGCCAAGGCCGGGACAGGGGGCACGAGCAGTACTTC. Amino acid sequence: CASSQGRDRGHEQYF. The chain employs TRBV4-3 and TRBJ2-7; TRBD1 aligns across 12 bases. From germline, CDR1 is LGHNA and CDR2 YSLEER. The junction had 3 bases not matched to a gene; V was cut back by 1 base and J by 5 bases. The CDR3 spans 15 residues.

This chain links TRBV6-2 or TRBV6-3 with TRBJ2-3; 7 nucleotides match TRBD2. Germline V lookup: CDR1 MNHEY, CDR2 SVGEGT. The CDR3 loop spans 15 amino acids. V dropped 0 bases and J dropped 4; count of bases not matched to a gene: 4. CDR3 in amino acids: CASSYSAGTPDTQYF. The CDR3 region has the DNA TGTGCCAGCAGTTACTCAGCGGGGACGCCAGATACGCAGTATTTT.

The chain couples TRBV6-5 to TRBJ2-5; 9 bases agree with TRBD2. V gave up 2 bases and J gave up 2 bases; unmatched junction bases: 3. CDR3 size: 15 residues. CDR1 and CDR2 (germline): MNHEY, SVGAGI. The CDR3 reads CASSYMTSGQETQYF. CDR3 coding DNA: TGTGCCAGCAGTTACATGACTAGCGGACAAGAGACCCAGTACTTC.

The chain joins TRBV5-4 to TRBJ2-7, with 9 nucleotides matching TRBD1. The V and J ends lost 5 bases and 5 bases, in that order; junction bases with no gene match: 11. Germline V gene lookup returns CDR1 SGHNT and CDR2 YYREEE (reference sequence). This CDR3 contains 15 residues. The CDR3 region has the DNA TGTGCCAGCAGTTACCGGGACAGGGAGGTTCACGAGCAGTACTTC. This sequence encodes CASSYRDREVHEQYF.

The rearrangement joins TRBV2 to TRBJ1-2; tentatively, D is TRBD1 (6 bases). The CDR3 length is 15 residues. Trimming shortened V by 2 bases and J by 4 bases, and 14 bases separated the two germline ends. Looked up from germline, CDR1 is SNHLY and CDR2 is FYNNEI. DNA of the CDR3: TGTGCCAGCAGTGAACGGGGGGGCGCCGGCTATGGCTACACCTTC. Translating it yields CASSERGGAGYGYTF.

CDR3 loop: CASSPWEVDQPQHF. CDR3 sequence (DNA): TGTGCCAGCAGCCCCTGGGAGGTGGATCAGCCCCAGCATTTT. The chain couples TRBV28 to TRBJ1-5; D ambiguous. V shed 6 bases and J shed 5 bases, with 14 bases lying between them. The length of the CDR3 is 14 residues. The germline V gene encodes CDR1 MDHEN and CDR2 SYDVKM.

This chain uses TRBV2 with TRBJ2-3; 12 bases are shared with TRBD2. The germline V gene encodes CDR1 SNHLY and CDR2 FYNNEI. The CDR3 has 14 residues. The V segment lost 6 bases and the J segment 6 bases; nucleotides outside the gene matches: 4. The CDR3 protein is CASSSSGGADTQYF. Here the CDR3 DNA reads TGTGCCAGCAGCTCTAGCGGGGGGGCGGATACGCAGTATTTT.

The genes are TRBV15 and TRBJ2-5; the D is unclear. Germline V gives CDR1 LNHNV, CDR2 YYDKDF (reference sequence). The CDR3 runs 15 residues. The V end lost 0 bases, the J end lost 5 bases, and 13 bases lay between the germline ends. The CDR3 nucleotides are TGTGCCACCAGCAGAGATCATGAGGTTTTGGAGACCCAGTACTTC. Translating it yields CATSRDHEVLETQYF.